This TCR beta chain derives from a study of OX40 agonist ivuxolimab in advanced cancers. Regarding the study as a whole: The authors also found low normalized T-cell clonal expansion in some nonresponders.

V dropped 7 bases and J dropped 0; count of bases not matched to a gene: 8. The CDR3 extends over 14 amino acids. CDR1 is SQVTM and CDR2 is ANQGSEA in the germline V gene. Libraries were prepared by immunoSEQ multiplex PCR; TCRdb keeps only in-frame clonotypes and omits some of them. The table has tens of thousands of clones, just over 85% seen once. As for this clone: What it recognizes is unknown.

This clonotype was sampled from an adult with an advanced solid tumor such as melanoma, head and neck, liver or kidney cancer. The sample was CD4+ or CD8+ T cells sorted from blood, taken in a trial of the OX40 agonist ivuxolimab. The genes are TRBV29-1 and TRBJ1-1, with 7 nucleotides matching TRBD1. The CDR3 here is CSAQGTVMNTEAFF. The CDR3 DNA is TGCAGCGCCCAGGGGACAGTTATGAACACTGAAGCTTTCTTT.